These 3 T cell receptor beta chains were all obtained from the same sample, sequenced in a study of blood T cells in healthy people across ages (dated by TCRdb to between 2015 and 2017). Library creation used 5' RACE. For sequencing, an Illumina HiSeq 2500 was employed. A second PCR of roughly 6 to 11 cycles was performed with a sample-barcoded 5' primer and a J-beta primer mix. TCRdb handled the public reads itself, with Q25 trimming in fastp and clone calling in MiXCR, and kept productive beta chains. Duplicate CDR3 protein sequences are folded into a single record with the most common DNA and genes. This sample is represented by more than 500,000 distinct CDR3 sequences; roughly 28% of them were singletons. The ten largest clonotypes hold about 18% of the sample. Sequencing was performed on blood. The receptors come from a woman between 65 and 79 years old in good health.

CDR3 nucleotide sequence: TGCAGTGCTAGGGGCGGCGGATCCTATGGCTACACCTTC. It yields the protein CSARGGGSYGYTF. The V and J genes are TRBV20-1 and TRBJ1-2; no firm D call. In germline, CDR1 is DFQATT, CDR2 SNEGSKA (reference sequence). The CDR3 length is 13 residues. Between the trimmed V and J ends, which lost 3 bases and 4 bases, there was a span of 12 bases.

The V call is TRBV27, the J call TRBJ1-1; D is perhaps TRBD1 (6 bases). V was clipped by 3 bases and J by 5 bases, with 13 bases between them. Germline CDR1 MNHEY, CDR2 SMNVEV (reference sequence). The CDR3 consists of 14 residues. The CDR3 loop is CASSFTRGWTEAFF. Written as DNA, the CDR3 is TGTGCCAGCAGTTTCACGAGGGGGTGGACTGAAGCTTTCTTT.

This clonotype was seen a handful of times. This chain uses TRBV10-2 with TRBJ2-1, with a weak D call TRBD1 (5 bases). Per the germline V gene, CDR1 is WSHSY and CDR2 is SAAADI. Trimming took off 4 bases at V and 0 bases at J, with 10 bases between the two ends. This CDR3 is built from 15 residues. CDR3 nucleotide sequence: TGCGCCAGCAGTGGACAGAGTAGCTCCTACAATGAGCAGTTCTTC. This gives the protein CASSGQSSSYNEQFF.